This entry lists 7 T cell receptor beta chains sequenced from one sample in a study of T cells in Graves' hyperthyroidism and ophthalmopathy. RNA transcripts were the template for amplifying TCR beta CDR3 regions. First-round RT-PCR of the TCR CDR3 relied on the HTBI primer set. TCRdb re-called the multiplex PCR reads through MiXCR, storing one row per CDR3 protein. The repertoire holds 250,000 to 300,000 distinct CDR3 sequences, roughly 19% seen once, with roughly 39% in the top ten. The sample consisted of blood. These receptors were taken from a man over 45 with Graves' ophthalmopathy.

This clonotype came up many times. Germline is not matched at one junction end, which may reflect a read error. The chain has TRBV11-2 and TRBJ2-7; 13 bases map to TRBD2. Germline CDR1 is SGHAT and CDR2 is FQNNGV. The CDR3 has 15 residues. The CDR3 DNA follows: TGTGCCAGCAGCTTGGGACTAGCGGGGTGGTACGAGCAGTGCTTC. Translating gives CASSLGLAGWYEQCF.

Only a few counts were recorded for this clonotype. The CDR3 nucleotides are TGCAGTGCTGCAGGGGTGGGGGCCCAGCCCCAGCATTTT. Translated, it gives CSAAGVGAQPQHF. V gene TRBV20-1 combines with J gene TRBJ1-5, with TRBD1 as a possible D gene (6 bases). The V gene lost 5 bases and the J gene lost 7 bases, with 15 bases spanning the gap. The CDR3 sequence is 13 residues long. Germline lookup yields CDR1 DFQATT and CDR2 SNEGSKA (reference sequence).

This clonotype showed up many times. CDR3 in amino acids: CASGLAGNTGELFF. The CDR3 DNA reads TGTGCTAGTGGTTTGGCCGGGAACACCGGGGAGCTGTTTTTT. The J gene is TRBJ2-2, the V gene TRBV12-5; D not resolved. Germline loops: CDR1 LGHNT, CDR2 FRNRAP. This CDR3 comprises 14 residues. V lost 1 base and J 1 base, leaving 4 bases between the germline ends. Supplemented by reference TRBV12-5 and TRBJ2-2, the full variable domain reads DARVTQTPRHKVTEMGQEVTMRCQPILGHNTVFWYRQTMMQGLELLAYFRNRAPLDDSGMPKDRFSAEMPDATLATLKIQPSEPRDSAVYFCASGLAGNTGELFFGEGSRLTVL.

This chain joins TRBV6-6 and TRBJ1-4, with 7 bases matching TRBD1. The J segment lost 8 bases and the V segment lost 0 bases, leaving 6 bases of the junction unmatched. Per the germline V gene, CDR1 is MNHNY and CDR2 is SVGAGI (reference sequence). The CDR3 runs to 15 residues. The CDR3 is CASSYSSRGREKLFF. The DNA of the CDR3 is TGTGCCAGCAGTTACTCGTCCAGGGGGAGAGAAAAACTGTTTTTT.

This clonotype came up a few times. The rearrangement uses TRBV20-1 and TRBJ2-5; possible D gene TRBD2, 6 bases. This CDR3 is 13 amino acids long. V lost 3 bases and J lost 7, with 15 bases in between. Germline CDR1 DFQATT, CDR2 SNEGSKA (reference sequence). The CDR3 DNA is TGCAGTGCTAGCGGACTACTAAGGGTGACCCAGTACTTC. Amino acids: CSASGLLRVTQYF.

In this sample, this clonotype turned up many times. The chain has TRBV12-3 or TRBV12-4 and TRBJ1-1, with 7 bases identical to TRBD1. J lost 4 bases, V lost 7 bases, and 12 bases had no gene match. The CDR3 totals 15 residues. The CDR3 DNA is TGTGCCAGCACCAAGCGAAAGGGGGCGAGCACTGAAGCTTTCTTT. Amino acids: CASTKRKGASTEAFF.

This clonotype was detected many times. The gene calls are TRBV5-1 and TRBJ2-7; no firm D call. With 1 base removed from V and 1 base from J, the gap between germline ends came to 12 bases. This CDR3 spans 15 amino acids. Germline assignment: CDR1 SGHRS and CDR2 YFSETQ. CDR3 in amino acids: CASSLPEPTSYEQYF. Here the CDR3 DNA reads TGCGCCAGCAGCTTGCCAGAGCCTACTTCCTACGAGCAGTACTTC.